This TCR beta chain stems from a study of T cell changes during pregnancy in multiple sclerosis. The V gene end was trimmed by 7 bases and the J gene end by 5 bases; junction bases not matched to a gene: 9. Germline V gene data show CDR1 as GTSNPN and CDR2 as SVGIG (reference sequence). There are 14 residues in the CDR3. Repertoires were generated with immunoSEQ multiplex PCR, while TCRdb's copy carries only in-frame clones and drops some. Here the sample spans 95,000 to 100,000 clones, about 90% being singletons. This TCR derives from a female donor in good health, enrolled as a control in a pregnancy study. The J gene is TRBJ1-2, the V gene TRBV30; 11 nucleotides line up with TRBD1. The material sequenced was peripheral blood, taken after pregnancy. The CDR3 DNA is TGTGCCTTGGCAGGAGGACAGGGGGCTTATGGCTACACCTTC. This encodes CALAGGQGAYGYTF.